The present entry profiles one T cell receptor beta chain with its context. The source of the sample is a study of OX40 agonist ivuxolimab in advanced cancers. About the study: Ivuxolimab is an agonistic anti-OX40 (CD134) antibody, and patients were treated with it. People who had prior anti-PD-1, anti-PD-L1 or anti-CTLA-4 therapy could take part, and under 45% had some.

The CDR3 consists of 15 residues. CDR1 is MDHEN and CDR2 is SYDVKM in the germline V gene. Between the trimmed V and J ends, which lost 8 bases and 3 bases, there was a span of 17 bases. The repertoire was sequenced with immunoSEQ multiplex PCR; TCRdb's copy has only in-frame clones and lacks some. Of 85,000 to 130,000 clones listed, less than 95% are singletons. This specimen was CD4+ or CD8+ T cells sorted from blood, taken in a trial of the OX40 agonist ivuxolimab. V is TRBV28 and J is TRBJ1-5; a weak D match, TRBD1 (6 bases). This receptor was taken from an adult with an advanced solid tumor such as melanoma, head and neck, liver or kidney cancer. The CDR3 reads CASASPQGPNQPQHF. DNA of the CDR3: TGTGCCAGCGCATCCCCCCAGGGGCCCAATCAGCCCCAGCATTTT.